This T cell receptor beta chain was recorded in a study of CD8+ T cells in alopecia areata. Study findings and constraints: Under tofacitinib, numerous expanded lesional clonotypes remained detectable in scalp and blood. Clonality in the scalp and expanded CD8+ clones ranked among the top 100 were significantly decreased by tofacitinib.

In each case, RNA was isolated and then reverse transcribed into cDNA as the sequencing template. The protocol was immunoSEQ multiplex PCR, while the TCRdb copy is restricted to in-frame clones and leaves out a portion. The sample holds approximately 190,000 clones, 55% to 75% seen once. Germline assignment: CDR1 MGHDK and CDR2 SYGVNS. V was clipped by 3 bases and J by 0 bases, with 11 bases between them. The CDR3 loop spans 15 amino acids. A note on this clone: What it binds is unknown.

As to treatment: oral pan-JAK inhibitor, 5-10 mg twice daily. In alopecia areata patients, both lesional scalp punch biopsies and peripheral blood were collected. The sequenced sample was CD4+ T cells sorted from blood, obtained at week 24, from a patient treated with tofacitinib. The chain couples TRBV25-1 to TRBJ1-1; a possible D gene is TRBD1 (6 bases). This TCR derives from a human donor with alopecia areata. The CDR3 region is CASSDDNRVNTEAFF. CDR3 nucleotide sequence: TGTGCCAGCAGTGATGACAACAGGGTGAACACTGAAGCTTTCTTT.